The 21 T cell receptor beta chains in this list originate from one sample, sequenced in a study of blood T cells in healthy people across ages. The use of a sample-barcoded 5' primer and a J-beta primer mix characterized a second PCR of about 6 to 11 cycles. TCRdb processed the 5' RACE reads anew with MiXCR; each CDR3 protein has one entry. The sample has under 950,000 distinct CDR3 sequences, 22% seen once; the top ten hold roughly a fifth. Specimen: blood. The receptors here all came from a man in his sixties or seventies in good health.

The V call is TRBV20-1, the J call TRBJ1-1; 7 bases match TRBD1. J gave up 5 bases and V 4 bases, and 10 bases lay outside the gene matches. Germline V gives CDR1 DFQATT, CDR2 SNEGSKA (reference sequence). The CDR3 runs to 14 residues. CDR3 sequence reads: CSATLEGARTEAFF. DNA of the CDR3: TGCAGTGCTACCTTAGAGGGGGCGCGTACTGAAGCTTTCTTT.

The sample holds a few counts of this clonotype. This chain connects TRBV12-3 or TRBV12-4 to TRBJ1-4; D not resolved. The CDR3 sequence is 13 residues long. V was cut by 7 bases and J by 7 bases, with 13 bases left in between. The CDR3 loop reads CASTGGLSEKLFF. The CDR3 DNA reads TGTGCCAGCACTGGCGGATTAAGTGAAAAACTGTTTTTT.

This clonotype was counted ten times or more. This rearrangement joins TRBV20-1 to TRBJ2-1; D not certain. CDR1 DFQATT and CDR2 SNEGSKA come from the germline V gene (reference sequence). The CDR3 loop spans 10 amino acids. Trimming left V 3 bases short and J 5 bases short, with 2 bases between. The CDR3 bases are TGCAGTGCTAGGGACAATGAGCAGTTCTTC. This gives the protein CSARDNEQFF.

This CDR3 is CASSPDAGNTEAFF. CDR3 in DNA: TGCGCCAGCAGCCCTGACGCGGGGAACACTGAAGCTTTCTTT. The chain has TRBV5-1 and TRBJ1-1; D is uncertain. The CDR3 totals 14 residues. The V end lost 4 bases, the J end lost 1 base, and 11 bases lay between the germline ends. CDR1 is SGHRS, CDR2 YFSETQ, per germline.

For the CDR3, the DNA is TGTGCCAGCAGCTTAGATGGTTTGGTTGGCGGCTACACCTTC. Amino acids: CASSLDGLVGGYTF. The chain carries TRBV7-2 and TRBJ1-2, with D unresolved. CDR1 and CDR2 (germline): SGHTA, FQGNSA. The CDR3 covers 14 residues. V was trimmed by 1 base and J by 8 bases, leaving 14 bases between them.

This chain uses TRBV6-5 with TRBJ2-3, with D possibly being TRBD1 or TRBD2 (6 bases each). Germline-derived CDR1 and CDR2 are MNHEY and SVGAGI. The CDR3 extends over 17 amino acids. The V end was cut by 2 bases, the J end by 4 bases, with 19 bases between. CDR3 in amino acids: CASSYGPGRGGADTQYF. The CDR3, as DNA: TGTGCCAGCAGTTACGGGCCCGGCAGGGGAGGCGCAGATACGCAGTATTTT.

The chain combines TRBV3-1 with TRBJ2-7; no clear D gene. The DNA end is a closer match to TRBJ2-1, so the J assignment may be wrong. The germline V gene has CDR1 LGHDT and CDR2 YNNKEL (reference sequence). The CDR3 runs to 12 residues. CDR3 sequence (DNA): TGTGCCAGCAGCCAGAGTGCCAATGAGCAGTTCTTC. Encoded protein: CASSQSANEQFF.

The CDR3 loop reads CATSKDSNQPQHF. CDR3 sequence (DNA): TGTGCCACCAGCAAGGATAGCAATCAGCCCCAGCATTTT. V and J are TRBV15 and TRBJ1-5; the D is unclear. The V end lost 4 bases, the J end lost 0 bases, and 4 bases lay between the germline ends. The germline V gene encodes CDR1 LNHNV and CDR2 YYDKDF (reference sequence). The CDR3 extends over 13 amino acids. The full variable domain, completed using reference TRBV15 and TRBJ1-5, is DAMVIQNPRYQVTQFGKPVTLSCSQTLNHNVMYWYQQKSSQAPKLLFHYYDKDFNNEADTPDNFQSRRPNTSFCFLDIRSPGLGDTAMYLCATSKDSNQPQHFGDGTRLSIL.

This chain connects TRBV7-9 to TRBJ2-7; D may be TRBD2 (6 bases). This CDR3 has 16 residues. Germline V gene sequence: CDR1 SEHNR, CDR2 FQNEAQ (reference sequence). Deletions cut 3 bases from V and 3 bases from J, with 18 bases between. The CDR3 sequence is CASSFTLRDGSYEQYF. In DNA, the CDR3 is TGTGCCAGCAGCTTCACGCTCCGGGACGGGAGCTACGAGCAGTACTTC.

This clonotype was recorded a few times. The gene calls are TRBV7-9 and TRBJ1-2; D is possibly TRBD1 (5 bases). V was pared by 1 base and J by 8 bases, with 11 bases between. This CDR3 comprises 13 residues. The V gene's germline CDR1 is SEHNR and CDR2 FQNEAQ (reference sequence). CDR3 coding DNA: TGTGCCAGCAGCTTAGACGCAGGGCGCGGCTACACCTTC. Residues: CASSLDAGRGYTF.

This clonotype was recorded a few times. This chain uses TRBV12-3 or TRBV12-4 with TRBJ2-2; D is unclear. The V gene lost 6 bases and the J gene lost 8 bases, with 10 bases spanning the gap. The CDR3 covers 12 residues. The CDR3 sequence: CASSNHAGELFF. CDR3 nucleotide sequence: TGTGCCAGCAGCAATCATGCAGGGGAGCTGTTTTTT.

This clonotype has more than one count but fewer than ten. The chain couples TRBV7-2 to TRBJ2-1; either TRBD1 or TRBD2 may fit D (5 bases each). Deletions cut 0 bases from V and 0 bases from J, with 9 bases between. The CDR3 sequence is 16 residues long. Germline lookup yields CDR1 SGHTA and CDR2 FQGNSA. As DNA, the CDR3 is TGTGCCAGCAGCTTAGCGGGGGTCGTCTCCTACAATGAGCAGTTCTTC. The encoded protein is CASSLAGVVSYNEQFF.

With regard to this clonotype: This may come from a read error, since a much larger clone is one base off. This chain joins TRBV29-1 and TRBJ2-5; D ambiguous. The CDR3 has 13 residues. Germline loops: CDR1 SQVTM, CDR2 ANQGSEA. The CDR3 loop is CSVEGRVQETLYF. CDR3 bases: TGCAGCGTTGAAGGCAGAGTCCAAGAGACCCTGTACTTC. Filled out from reference TRBV29-1 and TRBJ2-5, the complete variable domain reads SAVISQKPSRDICQRGTSLTIQCQVDSQVTMMFWYRQQPGQSLTLIATANQGSEATYESGFVIDKFPISRPNLTFSTLTVSNMSPEDSSIYLCSVEGRVQETLYFGPGTRLLVL.

This clonotype was detected many times. The rearrangement uses TRBV2 and TRBJ2-7, with 12 nucleotides matching TRBD2. Germline V CDR1 and CDR2: SNHLY, FYNNEI. Losses at the gene ends were 3 bases for V and 0 bases for J; bases not matched to a gene: 3. There are 16 residues in the CDR3. The CDR3 nucleotides are TGTGCCAGCAGTGATACGGGACTAGCGGGCTCCTACGAGCAGTACGTC. It translates to CASSDTGLAGSYEQYV.

This clonotype was picked up a small number of times. V and J are TRBV12-3 or TRBV12-4 and TRBJ1-2; 10 nucleotides align to TRBD1. The junction had 6 bases not matched to a gene; V was cut back by 4 bases and J by 7 bases. This CDR3 is 14 amino acids long. CDR3 coding DNA: TGTGCCAGCAGTTCTCCGGGACAGGGGTTTGGCTACACCTTC. Translation gives CASSSPGQGFGYTF.

This clonotype was counted a few times. The V call is TRBV11-2, the J call TRBJ2-4; unclear D gene. Germline V lookup: CDR1 SGHAT, CDR2 FQNNGV. V was cut by 2 bases and J by 7 bases, with 9 bases left in between. The length of the CDR3 is 13 residues. The CDR3 bases are TGTGCCAGCAGCTTAAGGGTTACGAACATTCAGTACTTC. As protein: CASSLRVTNIQYF.

The chain links TRBV11-2 to TRBJ2-5; 9 positions match TRBD2. Looked up from germline, CDR1 is SGHAT and CDR2 is FQNNGV. Unmatched junction bases numbered 18, after V lost 2 bases and J lost 2 bases. The CDR3 consists of 20 residues. The CDR3 coding sequence is TGTGCCAGCAGCTTATTCAAGGCGGCGGGAGGGCTTATAGGTCAAGAGACCCAGTACTTC. Protein: CASSLFKAAGGLIGQETQYF.

V gene TRBV24-1 combines with J gene TRBJ2-3, with D possibly matching TRBD2 (5 bases). The germline V gene has CDR1 KGHDR and CDR2 SFDVKD. This CDR3 region has 13 residues. With 5 bases removed from V and 1 base from J, the gap between germline ends came to 6 bases. This CDR3 is CATSAGGTDTQYF. The CDR3 bases are TGTGCCACCAGTGCCGGGGGCACAGATACGCAGTATTTT.

This rearrangement joins TRBV20-1 to TRBJ2-1; D call uncertain. The germline V gene has CDR1 DFQATT and CDR2 SNEGSKA (reference sequence). The CDR3 has 14 amino acids. Between the trimmed V and J ends, which lost 0 bases and 6 bases, there was a span of 12 bases. CDR3 DNA: TGCAGTGCTAGAGACCCCCTCACGGGCAATGAGCAGTTCTTC. Protein: CSARDPLTGNEQFF.

The sample holds a few counts of this clonotype. V gene TRBV7-9 combines with J gene TRBJ2-3; D unresolved. From germline, CDR1 is SEHNR and CDR2 FQNEAQ (reference sequence). V lost 5 bases to trimming and J lost 3 bases, with 9 bases between them. The CDR3 contains 13 residues. The CDR3 loop is CASSIHGTDTQYF. CDR3 DNA sequence: TGTGCCAGCAGCATCCATGGGACAGATACGCAGTATTTT.

About this clonotype itself: The junction shows a germline mismatch at one end, possibly a read error. This chain connects TRBV12-3 or TRBV12-4 to TRBJ2-3, with D tentatively TRBD2 (7 bases). The CDR3 contains 15 residues. CDR3 nucleotides: TGTGCCAGCAGTCCGGGGGGCGGGGGAGCAGATGCGCAGTATTTT. Protein product: CASSPGGGGADAQYF.